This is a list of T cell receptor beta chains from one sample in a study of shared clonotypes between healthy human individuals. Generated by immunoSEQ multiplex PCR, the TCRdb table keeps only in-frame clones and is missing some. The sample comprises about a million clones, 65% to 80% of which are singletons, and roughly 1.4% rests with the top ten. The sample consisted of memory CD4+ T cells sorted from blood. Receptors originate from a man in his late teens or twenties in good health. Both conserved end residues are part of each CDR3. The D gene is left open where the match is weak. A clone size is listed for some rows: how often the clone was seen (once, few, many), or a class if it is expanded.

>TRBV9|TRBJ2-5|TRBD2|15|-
CASSVSGTSQETQYF
TGTGCCAGCAGCGTATCCGGGACTAGCCAAGAGACCCAGTACTTC
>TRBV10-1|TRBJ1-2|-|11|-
CASSGGHGYTF
TGCGCCAGCAGTGGGGGGCACGGCTACACCTTC
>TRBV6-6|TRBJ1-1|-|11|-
CASSYVAEAFF
TGTGCCAGCAGTTACGTTGCTGAAGCTTTCTTT
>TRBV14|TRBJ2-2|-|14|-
CASSHFTDTGELFF
TGTGCCAGCAGCCACTTCACGGACACCGGGGAGCTGTTTTTT
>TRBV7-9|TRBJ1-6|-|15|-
CASSLGRFYNSPLHF
TGTGCCAGCAGCTTAGGACGATTCTATAATTCACCCCTCCACTTT
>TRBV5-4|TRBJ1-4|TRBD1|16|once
CASSPTGGQVVEKLFF
TGTGCCAGCAGCCCGACAGGGGGACAAGTAGTTGAAAAACTGTTTTTT
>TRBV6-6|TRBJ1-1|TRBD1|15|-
CASSYGPGQGPEAFF
TGTGCCAGCAGTTACGGACCTGGACAGGGCCCTGAAGCTTTCTTT
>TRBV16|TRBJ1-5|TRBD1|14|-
CASSPTGRNQPQHF
TGTGCCAGCAGCCCGACAGGGAGGAATCAGCCCCAGCATTTT
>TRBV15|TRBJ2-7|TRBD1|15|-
CATSVDRGGTYEQYF
TGTGCCACCAGCGTTGACAGGGGGGGCACCTACGAGCAGTACTTC
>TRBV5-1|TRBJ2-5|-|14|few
CASSDSGFQETQYF
TGCGCCAGCAGCGACAGCGGGTTCCAAGAGACCCAGTACTTC
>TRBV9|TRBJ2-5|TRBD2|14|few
CASSLSGGEETQYF
TGTGCCAGCAGCCTTAGCGGGGGGGAAGAGACCCAGTACTTC
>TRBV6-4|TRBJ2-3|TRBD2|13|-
CASREGSTDTQYF
TGTGCCAGCCGGGAGGGGTCCACAGATACGCAGTATTTT
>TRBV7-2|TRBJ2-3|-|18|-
CASSLVGPGGGGTDTQYF
TGTGCCAGCAGCTTAGTCGGACCTGGCGGAGGGGGCACAGATACGCAGTATTTT
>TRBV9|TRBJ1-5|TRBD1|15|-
CASSAGQNSNQPQHF
TGTGCCAGCAGCGCGGGACAGAATAGCAATCAGCCCCAGCATTTT
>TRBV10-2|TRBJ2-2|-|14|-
CAATHYPNTGELFF
TGCGCCGCCACGCACTATCCGAACACCGGGGAGCTGTTTTTT
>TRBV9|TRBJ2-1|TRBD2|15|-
CASSVALAGVDEQFF
TGTGCCAGCAGCGTAGCACTAGCGGGGGTAGATGAGCAGTTCTTC
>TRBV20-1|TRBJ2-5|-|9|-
CSAPGTQYF
TGCAGTGCCCCTGGGACCCAGTACTTC
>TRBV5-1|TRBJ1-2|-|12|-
CASSPDQGHYTF
TGCGCCAGCAGCCCGGATCAGGGGCACTACACCTTC
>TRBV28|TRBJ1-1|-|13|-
CASSQRGGTEAFF
TGTGCCAGCAGCCAACGGGGGGGCACTGAAGCTTTCTTT
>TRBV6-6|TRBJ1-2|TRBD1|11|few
CASMRDRDYTF
TGTGCCAGCATGCGGGACAGGGACTACACCTTC
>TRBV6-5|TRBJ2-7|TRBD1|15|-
CASSYSRGGSYEQYF
TGTGCCAGCAGTTACTCGAGAGGGGGCAGCTACGAGCAGTACTTC
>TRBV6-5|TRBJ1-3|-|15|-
CASSPTGRGGNTIYF
TGTGCCAGCAGTCCCACAGGGAGAGGTGGAAACACCATATATTTT
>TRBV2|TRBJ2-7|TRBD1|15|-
CASNQGTGGAYEQYF
TGTGCCAGCAACCAGGGGACAGGGGGAGCCTACGAGCAGTACTTC
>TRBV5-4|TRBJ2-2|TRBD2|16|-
CASSPGTSLNTGELFF
TGTGCCAGCAGCCCCGGGACTAGCTTAAACACCGGGGAGCTGTTTTTT
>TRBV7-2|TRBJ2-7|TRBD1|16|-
CASSLGGTGGASEQYF
TGTGCCAGCAGCTTAGGGGGGACAGGGGGCGCTTCCGAGCAGTACTTC
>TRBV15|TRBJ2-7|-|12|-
CATSRDRGEQYF
TGTGCCACCAGCAGAGATCGGGGCGAGCAGTACTTC
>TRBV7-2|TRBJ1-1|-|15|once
CASSLVTGVRIEAFF
TGTGCCAGCAGCTTAGTAACGGGAGTGCGTATTGAAGCTTTCTTT
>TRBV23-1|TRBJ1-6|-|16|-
CASSQSSSSYNSPLHF
TGCGCCAGCAGTCAATCATCGAGCTCCTATAATTCACCCCTCCACTTT
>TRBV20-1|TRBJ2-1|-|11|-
CSALKVNEQFF
TGCAGTGCCCTCAAGGTCAATGAGCAGTTCTTC
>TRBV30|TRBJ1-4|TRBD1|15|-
CAWNPGQGGDEKLFF
TGTGCCTGGAACCCAGGACAGGGAGGAGATGAAAAACTGTTTTTT